Here is one T cell receptor beta chain with its context. This entry is derived from a study of cytomegalovirus exposure and HLA in healthy donors. Trimming cost V 5 bases and J 0 bases; bases outside gene matches: 10. Germline V gene data show CDR1 as SGHTA and CDR2 as FQGNSA. This CDR3 region has 16 residues. The table came from immunoSEQ multiplex PCR; TCRdb's copy has only in-frame clones and leaves some out. The profile shows around 58,000 clones, roughly 89% of them singletons. The receptor comes from a woman under 30 in good health and CMV-seronegative. The rearrangement links TRBV7-2 to TRBJ2-7, with 7 bases lining up with TRBD2. The source material was PBMCs. CDR3 residues: CASSLTSSIHSYEQYF. The CDR3 DNA reads as TGTGCCAGCAGCCTGACTAGCAGCATACACTCCTACGAGCAGTACTTC.